Included here is one T cell receptor (beta chain) sequence, with context. CDR3 size: 15 residues. The trim removed 5 bases at V and 7 bases at J, leaving 13 bases unmatched. Germline assignment: CDR1 MNHEY and CDR2 SVGEGT. In the authors' workflow: The assay estimated nucleated cells by amplifying reference gene primers. The method was immunoSEQ multiplex PCR; TCRdb's version includes in-frame clones alone and lacks a portion of them. D and trimming come from the DNA, and the V and J calls and clone size come from that table. There are tens of thousands of clones in the sample; around four fifths occur only once, and roughly 5.2% lies in the top ten. This entry is derived from a study of blood T cell repertoires in COVID-19. Study-level information: The samples span acute and convalescent COVID-19 from the United States, Italy and Spain. T cells, B-cell-depleted T cells, or PBMCs provided the cDNA or gDNA that served as material.

Source material: peripheral blood. The chain employs TRBV6-2 or TRBV6-3 and TRBJ2-5; 7 bases are a match to TRBD2. The receptor was derived from a man in his forties or fifties with active COVID-19. The CDR3 nucleotides read TGTGCCAGCAGTCGCCGGGACCCGAGGACTAGGACCCAGTACTTC. Translated, it gives CASSRRDPRTRTQYF.